The clone carrying this T cell receptor beta chain was seen at least ten times. Antigen: not known. This sample is drawn from a study of early T cells in non-severe SARS-CoV-2 infection. Study background: The study sequenced bulk RNA from unsorted whole blood, with chains unpaired. Study findings and constraints: Anti-spike CD8 responses were favored by VDJdb matching, which missed private and CD4 specificities.

Researchers tagged individual cDNA molecules with unique molecular identifiers. TCRdb used MiXCR to reprocess the 5' RACE reads, holding one entry per CDR3 protein. Of 85,000 to 100,000 distinct CDR3 sequences in the sample, roughly 9.6% are singletons; the top ten hold roughly 5%. J was trimmed by 0 bases and V by 8 bases; bases with no gene match: 8. The CDR3 contains 16 residues. The rearrangement links TRBV12-3 or TRBV12-4 to TRBJ2-2; 8 bases map to TRBD1. The receptor's source is an adult who was a healthcare worker with PCR-confirmed SARS-CoV-2 infection or an uninfected control (not recorded which). The sample comprised whole blood. CDR3 nucleotide sequence: TGTGCCAGCGACAGGGGCGAAAGCACGAACACCGGGGAGCTGTTTTTT. Protein: CASDRGESTNTGELFF.